Listed below are T cell receptor beta chains from one sample, sequenced in a study of lymphopenia after photon versus proton radiotherapy. Clones were sequenced by immunoSEQ multiplex PCR, and TCRdb holds only the in-frame ones, with some missing. The sample consists of around 25,000 clones, more than 75% of them appearing once. The material sequenced was peripheral blood, taken from a patient treated with photon-based radiotherapy. These receptor sequences come from a man in his forties with gastric cancer. The CDR3 runs from the conserved cysteine through the conserved F or W. D genes are given only for firm matches. Size is omitted from some rows. Given values are once, few, many or a class for expanded clones.

clone size: -; J gene: TRBJ1-5; D gene: TRBD1; V gene: TRBV2; CDR3 protein: CASSGQGGVNQPQHF; CDR3 DNA: TGTGCCAGCAGTGGACAGGGAGGGGTCAATCAGCCCCAGCATTTT
clone size: -; J gene: TRBJ1-4; D gene: TRBD1; V gene: TRBV6-5; CDR3 protein: CACRGQGFNEKLFF; CDR3 DNA: TGTGCCTGCAGAGGACAGGGCTTTAATGAAAAACTGTTTTTT
clone size: few; J gene: TRBJ2-3; D gene: -; V gene: TRBV5-1; CDR3 protein: CASSGRESADTQYF; CDR3 DNA: TGCGCCAGCAGTGGCAGGGAGAGCGCAGATACGCAGTATTTT
clone size: -; J gene: TRBJ1-4; D gene: -; V gene: TRBV27; CDR3 protein: CASSFWGGGEKLFF; CDR3 DNA: TGTGCCAGCAGTTTCTGGGGAGGCGGGGAAAAACTGTTTTTT
clone size: -; J gene: TRBJ2-2; D gene: -; V gene: TRBV7-3; CDR3 protein: CASSLTARGGELFF; CDR3 DNA: TGTGCCAGCAGCTTAACGGCTAGGGGCGGGGAGCTGTTTTTT
clone size: -; J gene: TRBJ2-3; D gene: TRBD2; V gene: TRBV6-4; CDR3 protein: CASSDGTGTSGGSTDTQYF; CDR3 DNA: TGTGCCAGCAGTGACGGAACCGGGACTAGCGGGGGGAGCACAGATACGCAGTATTTT
clone size: -; J gene: TRBJ2-1; D gene: TRBD1; V gene: TRBV9; CDR3 protein: CASSVTGVYNEQFF; CDR3 DNA: TGTGCCAGCAGCGTAACAGGGGTCTACAATGAGCAGTTCTTC
clone size: few; J gene: TRBJ1-2; D gene: -; V gene: TRBV5-5; CDR3 protein: CASSTNNYGYTF; CDR3 DNA: TGTGCCAGCAGCACCAATAACTATGGCTACACCTTC
clone size: -; J gene: TRBJ1-2; D gene: TRBD1; V gene: TRBV5-1; CDR3 protein: CASSGRGQVNYGYTF; CDR3 DNA: TGCGCCAGCAGCGGGAGGGGACAGGTGAACTATGGCTACACCTTC
clone size: -; J gene: TRBJ2-1; D gene: -; V gene: TRBV7-7; CDR3 protein: CASSLGTLSSYNEQFF; CDR3 DNA: TGTGCTAGCAGCTTAGGCACGTTAAGCTCCTACAATGAGCAGTTCTTC
clone size: -; J gene: TRBJ2-6; D gene: -; V gene: TRBV11-2; CDR3 protein: CASSLQGTGANVLTF; CDR3 DNA: TGTGCCAGCAGCTTACAGGGTACTGGGGCCAACGTCCTGACTTTC
clone size: once; J gene: TRBJ1-5; D gene: -; V gene: TRBV4-2; CDR3 protein: CASSQGGGWPQHF; CDR3 DNA: TGTGCCAGCAGCCAAGGGGGGGGATGGCCCCAGCATTTT
clone size: once; J gene: TRBJ2-5; D gene: -; V gene: TRBV14; CDR3 protein: CASSLRTTQETQYF; CDR3 DNA: TGTGCCAGCAGCTTGCGGACGACCCAAGAGACCCAGTACTTC
clone size: few; J gene: TRBJ1-1; D gene: TRBD1; V gene: TRBV7-3; CDR3 protein: CASSARGRDTEAFF; CDR3 DNA: TGTGCCAGCAGCGCCAGGGGGCGGGACACTGAAGCTTTCTTT
clone size: -; J gene: TRBJ2-5; D gene: -; V gene: TRBV5-4; CDR3 protein: CASSLELEETQYF; CDR3 DNA: TGTGCCAGCAGCTTGGAGCTAGAGGAGACCCAGTACTTC
clone size: -; J gene: TRBJ1-3; D gene: -; V gene: TRBV4-3; CDR3 protein: CASSQDRSGGRDTIYF; CDR3 DNA: TGCGCCAGCAGCCAAGACCGCTCAGGAGGCCGTGACACCATATATTTT
clone size: -; J gene: TRBJ2-7; D gene: TRBD1; V gene: TRBV9; CDR3 protein: CASSVAGGPPSEQYF; CDR3 DNA: TGTGCCAGCAGCGTAGCAGGGGGCCCCCCTAGCGAGCAGTACTTC
clone size: -; J gene: TRBJ2-7; D gene: TRBD1; V gene: TRBV29-1; CDR3 protein: CSVEGQRTYEQYF; CDR3 DNA: TGCAGCGTTGAGGGACAGCGGACCTACGAGCAGTACTTC
clone size: once; J gene: TRBJ1-2; D gene: -; V gene: TRBV15; CDR3 protein: CATSRDSDKAYGYTF; CDR3 DNA: TGTGCCACCAGCAGAGATTCCGACAAGGCCTATGGCTACACCTTC
clone size: -; J gene: TRBJ2-3; D gene: TRBD1; V gene: TRBV7-9; CDR3 protein: CASSPRDRDFHTQYF; CDR3 DNA: TGTGCCAGCAGCCCCCGGGACAGGGATTTCCATACGCAGTATTTT
clone size: -; J gene: TRBJ1-1; D gene: TRBD1; V gene: TRBV7-6; CDR3 protein: CASSLGTGGVTEAFF; CDR3 DNA: TGTGCCAGCAGCTTAGGGACAGGGGGCGTCACTGAAGCTTTCTTT
clone size: -; J gene: TRBJ2-2; D gene: -; V gene: TRBV12-5; CDR3 protein: CASGLGASVGELFF; CDR3 DNA: TGTGCTAGTGGTTTGGGAGCAAGTGTCGGGGAGCTGTTTTTT
clone size: once; J gene: TRBJ1-4; D gene: TRBD1; V gene: TRBV5-1; CDR3 protein: CASSTTGAGDEKLFF; CDR3 DNA: TGCGCCAGCAGCACTACAGGGGCGGGGGATGAAAAACTGTTTTTT
clone size: -; J gene: TRBJ1-1; D gene: -; V gene: TRBV5-8; CDR3 protein: CASSLRHSGFTEAFF; CDR3 DNA: TGTGCCAGCAGCTTGCGGCACAGCGGGTTCACTGAAGCTTTCTTT
clone size: few; J gene: TRBJ1-2; D gene: -; V gene: TRBV28; CDR3 protein: CASTPTGRDGYTF; CDR3 DNA: TGTGCCAGCACCCCTACAGGGCGGGATGGCTACACCTTC
clone size: -; J gene: TRBJ1-1; D gene: -; V gene: TRBV2; CDR3 protein: CASSQGNEAFF; CDR3 DNA: TGTGCCAGCAGCCAGGGGAATGAAGCTTTCTTT
clone size: -; J gene: TRBJ1-5; D gene: TRBD1; V gene: TRBV9; CDR3 protein: CASSVTGAGGQPQHF; CDR3 DNA: TGTGCCAGCAGCGTGACGGGGGCAGGGGGTCAGCCCCAGCATTTT
clone size: -; J gene: TRBJ1-1; D gene: TRBD1; V gene: TRBV7-2; CDR3 protein: CASSQRPPGQGVNTEAFF; CDR3 DNA: TGTGCCAGCAGCCAGCGCCCTCCGGGACAGGGGGTGAACACTGAAGCTTTCTTT
clone size: -; J gene: TRBJ2-5; D gene: TRBD2; V gene: TRBV7-6; CDR3 protein: CASSASGGNQETQYF; CDR3 DNA: TGTGCCAGCAGCGCCAGCGGGGGGAATCAAGAGACCCAGTACTTC
clone size: -; J gene: TRBJ1-2; D gene: -; V gene: TRBV7-8; CDR3 protein: CASSSRGDYGYTF; CDR3 DNA: TGTGCCAGCAGCTCACGGGGGGACTATGGCTACACCTTC
clone size: -; J gene: TRBJ1-5; D gene: -; V gene: TRBV5-6; CDR3 protein: CASSGGPGDGQPQHF; CDR3 DNA: TGTGCCAGCAGCGGCGGCCCCGGGGATGGTCAGCCCCAGCATTTT
clone size: -; J gene: TRBJ1-3; D gene: TRBD1; V gene: TRBV2; CDR3 protein: CASSDQSGQTISGNTIYF; CDR3 DNA: TGTGCCAGCAGTGATCAGTCGGGACAGACGATCTCTGGAAACACCATATATTTT
clone size: -; J gene: TRBJ2-5; D gene: -; V gene: TRBV19; CDR3 protein: CASSIVAGMGRETQYF; CDR3 DNA: TGTGCCAGTAGTATAGTGGCGGGCATGGGGCGAGAGACCCAGTACTTC
clone size: -; J gene: TRBJ2-5; D gene: TRBD2; V gene: TRBV5-1; CDR3 protein: CASSWGLAGLQETQYF; CDR3 DNA: TGCGCCAGCAGCTGGGGACTAGCGGGCCTCCAAGAGACCCAGTACTTC
clone size: -; J gene: TRBJ1-2; D gene: -; V gene: TRBV14; CDR3 protein: CASSQDGLWEITYGYTF; CDR3 DNA: TGTGCCAGCAGCCAAGATGGTTTATGGGAGATTACCTATGGCTACACCTTC
clone size: -; J gene: TRBJ1-4; D gene: TRBD1; V gene: TRBV5-1; CDR3 protein: CASRQQGRTNEKLFF; CDR3 DNA: TGCGCCAGCAGGCAACAGGGGAGGACTAATGAAAAACTGTTTTTT
clone size: -; J gene: TRBJ2-3; D gene: -; V gene: TRBV10-3; CDR3 protein: CAISEAAGAGDTQYF; CDR3 DNA: TGTGCCATCAGTGAGGCGGCAGGGGCTGGAGATACGCAGTATTTT
clone size: once; J gene: TRBJ1-2; D gene: -; V gene: TRBV4-1; CDR3 protein: CASSQEKPGYGYTF; CDR3 DNA: TGCGCCAGCAGCCAAGAGAAGCCAGGCTATGGCTACACCTTC
clone size: -; J gene: TRBJ1-2; D gene: TRBD1; V gene: TRBV5-1; CDR3 protein: CASSWTGDGYGYTF; CDR3 DNA: TGCGCCAGCAGCTGGACAGGGGATGGCTATGGCTACACCTTC
clone size: -; J gene: TRBJ1-1; D gene: -; V gene: TRBV7-3; CDR3 protein: CASSLTRNTEAFF; CDR3 DNA: TGTGCCAGCAGCTTAACGAGGAACACTGAAGCTTTCTTT
clone size: -; J gene: TRBJ2-2; D gene: -; V gene: TRBV7-7; CDR3 protein: CASSPLLTQGGWPGELFF; CDR3 DNA: TGTGCCAGCAGCCCTTTATTGACGCAGGGTGGTTGGCCCGGGGAGCTGTTTTTT
clone size: -; J gene: TRBJ1-1; D gene: TRBD1; V gene: TRBV5-8; CDR3 protein: CASSWDRVMNTEAFF; CDR3 DNA: TGTGCCAGCAGCTGGGACAGGGTAATGAACACTGAAGCTTTCTTT
clone size: -; J gene: TRBJ2-2; D gene: -; V gene: TRBV7-3; CDR3 protein: CASSLSRDTGELFF; CDR3 DNA: TGTGCCAGCAGCTTATCTAGGGACACCGGGGAGCTGTTTTTT
clone size: once; J gene: TRBJ2-2; D gene: -; V gene: TRBV6-4; CDR3 protein: CASSRLNTGELFF; CDR3 DNA: TGTGCCAGCTCCAGACTAAATACCGGGGAGCTGTTTTTT
clone size: -; J gene: TRBJ1-2; D gene: TRBD1; V gene: TRBV6-9; CDR3 protein: CASQGWTGNFYGYTF; CDR3 DNA: TGTGCCAGCCAGGGATGGACAGGAAACTTCTATGGCTACACCTTC
clone size: -; J gene: TRBJ1-5; D gene: -; V gene: TRBV6-6; CDR3 protein: CASTRDINQPQHF; CDR3 DNA: TGTGCCAGCACCCGGGACATCAATCAGCCCCAGCATTTT
clone size: -; J gene: TRBJ1-2; D gene: TRBD1; V gene: TRBV5-6; CDR3 protein: CASSTWDRVFGYTF; CDR3 DNA: TGTGCCAGCAGCACCTGGGACAGGGTGTTCGGCTACACCTTC
clone size: -; J gene: TRBJ1-6; D gene: -; V gene: TRBV6-1; CDR3 protein: CASTDTYNSPLHF; CDR3 DNA: TGTGCCAGCACTGACACCTATAATTCACCCCTCCACTTT
clone size: -; J gene: TRBJ1-2; D gene: -; V gene: TRBV6-1; CDR3 protein: CASSPRDVGYTF; CDR3 DNA: TGTGCCAGCAGCCCACGGGATGTCGGCTACACCTTC
clone size: once; J gene: TRBJ1-5; D gene: -; V gene: TRBV7-2; CDR3 protein: CASSLSGGGNQPQHF; CDR3 DNA: TGTGCCAGCAGCTTATCCGGGGGCGGCAATCAGCCCCAGCATTTT
clone size: -; J gene: TRBJ1-4; D gene: TRBD1; V gene: TRBV7-9; CDR3 protein: CASSSAGTGVEVLFF; CDR3 DNA: TGTGCCAGCAGCTCCGCCGGGACAGGGGTAGAGGTACTGTTTTTT
clone size: -; J gene: TRBJ2-7; D gene: TRBD2; V gene: TRBV4-3; CDR3 protein: CASSPNSGELYEQYF; CDR3 DNA: TGCGCCAGCAGCCCGAATAGCGGGGAGCTCTACGAGCAGTACTTC